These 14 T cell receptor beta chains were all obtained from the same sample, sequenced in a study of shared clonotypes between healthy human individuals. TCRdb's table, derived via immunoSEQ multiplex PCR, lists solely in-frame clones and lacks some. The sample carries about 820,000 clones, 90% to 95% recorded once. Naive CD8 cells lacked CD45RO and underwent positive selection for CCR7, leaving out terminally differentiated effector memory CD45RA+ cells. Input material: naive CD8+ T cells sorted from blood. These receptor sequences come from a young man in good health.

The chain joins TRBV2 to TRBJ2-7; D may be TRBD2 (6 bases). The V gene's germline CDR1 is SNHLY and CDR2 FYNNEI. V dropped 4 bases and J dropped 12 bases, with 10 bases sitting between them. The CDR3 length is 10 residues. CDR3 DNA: TGTGCCAGCAGTGGAGGGGAGGCGTACTTC. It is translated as CASSGGEAYF.

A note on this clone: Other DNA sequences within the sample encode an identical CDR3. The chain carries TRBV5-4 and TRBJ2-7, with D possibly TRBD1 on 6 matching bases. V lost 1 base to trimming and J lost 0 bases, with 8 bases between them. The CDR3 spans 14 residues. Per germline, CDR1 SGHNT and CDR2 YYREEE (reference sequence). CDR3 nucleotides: TGTGCCAGCAGCTTGACAGGGAGCTCCTACGAGCAGTACTTC. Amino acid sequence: CASSLTGSSYEQYF.

This chain's CDR3 is CASSTTNFAYEQYF. The DNA of the CDR3 is TGTGCCAGCAGTACTACCAACTTTGCCTACGAGCAGTACTTC. The chain couples TRBV27 to TRBJ2-7; D uncertain. The V end was cut by 5 bases, the J end by 2 bases, with 13 bases between. The CDR3 contains 14 residues. CDR1 MNHEY and CDR2 SMNVEV come from the germline V gene (reference sequence).

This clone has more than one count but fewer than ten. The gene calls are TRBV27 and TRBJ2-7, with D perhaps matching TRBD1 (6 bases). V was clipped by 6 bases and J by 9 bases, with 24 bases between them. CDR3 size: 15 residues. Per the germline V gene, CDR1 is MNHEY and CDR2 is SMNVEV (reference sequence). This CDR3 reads CASSLYPDSDRGQYF. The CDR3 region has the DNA TGTGCCAGCAGCCTATACCCGGACAGCGACCGAGGGCAGTACTTC.

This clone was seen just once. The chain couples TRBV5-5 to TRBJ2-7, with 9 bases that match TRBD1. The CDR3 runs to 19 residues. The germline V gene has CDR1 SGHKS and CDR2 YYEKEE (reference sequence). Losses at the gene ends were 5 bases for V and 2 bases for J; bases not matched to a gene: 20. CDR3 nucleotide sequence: TGTGCCAGCAGGGGGTGGGGACAGGGAAATCGCGGGACCCCCTACGAGCAGTACTTC. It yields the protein CASRGWGQGNRGTPYEQYF. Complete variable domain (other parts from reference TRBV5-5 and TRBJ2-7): DAGVTQSPTHLIKTRGQQVTLRCSPISGHKSVSWYQQVLGQGPQFIFQYYEKEERGRGNFPDRFSARQFPNYSSELNVNALLLGDSALYLCASRGWGQGNRGTPYEQYFGPGTRLTVT.

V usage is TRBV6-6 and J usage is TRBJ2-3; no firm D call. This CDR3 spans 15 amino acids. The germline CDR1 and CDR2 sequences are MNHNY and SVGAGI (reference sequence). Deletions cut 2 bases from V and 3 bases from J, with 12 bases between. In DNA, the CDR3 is TGTGCCAGCAGTTACCTGAGTGGGCTAACAGATACGCAGTATTTT. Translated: CASSYLSGLTDTQYF.

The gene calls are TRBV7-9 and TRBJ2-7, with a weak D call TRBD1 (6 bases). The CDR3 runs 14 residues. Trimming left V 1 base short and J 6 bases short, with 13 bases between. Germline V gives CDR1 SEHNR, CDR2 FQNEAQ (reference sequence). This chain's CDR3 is CASSLETGWREQYF. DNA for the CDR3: TGTGCCAGCAGCTTAGAAACAGGGTGGCGCGAGCAGTACTTC.

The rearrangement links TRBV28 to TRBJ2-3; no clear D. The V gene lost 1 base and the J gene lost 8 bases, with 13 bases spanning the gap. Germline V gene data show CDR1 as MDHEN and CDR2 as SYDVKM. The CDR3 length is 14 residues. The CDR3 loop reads CASSLFGLDGTQYF. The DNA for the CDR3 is TGTGCCAGCAGTTTATTCGGCCTAGATGGTACGCAGTATTTT.

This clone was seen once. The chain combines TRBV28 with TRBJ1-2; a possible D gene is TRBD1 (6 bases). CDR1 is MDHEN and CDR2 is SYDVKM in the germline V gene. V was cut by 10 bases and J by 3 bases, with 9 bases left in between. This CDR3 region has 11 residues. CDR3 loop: CAIGQYYGYTF. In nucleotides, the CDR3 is TGTGCCATCGGACAGTACTATGGCTACACCTTC.

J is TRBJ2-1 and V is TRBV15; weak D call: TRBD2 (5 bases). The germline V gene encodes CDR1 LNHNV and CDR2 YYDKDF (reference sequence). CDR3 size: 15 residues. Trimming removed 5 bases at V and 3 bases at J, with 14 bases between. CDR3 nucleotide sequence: TGTGCCACCAGCTCCCTGGCTAGCAGCTACAATGAGCAGTTCTTC. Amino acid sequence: CATSSLASSYNEQFF.

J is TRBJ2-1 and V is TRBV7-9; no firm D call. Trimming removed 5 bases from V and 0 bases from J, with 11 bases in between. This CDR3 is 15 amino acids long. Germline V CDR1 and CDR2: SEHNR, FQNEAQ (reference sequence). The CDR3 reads CASSREASSYNEQFF. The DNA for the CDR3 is TGTGCCAGCAGCCGAGAGGCTAGCTCCTACAATGAGCAGTTCTTC.

DNA of the CDR3: TGTGCCAGCAGCCCCGCCGGGGGAGGGCCTGAAGCTTTCTTT. Its protein product is CASSPAGGGPEAFF. The chain has TRBV7-9 and TRBJ1-1; TRBD1 might be the D (5 bases). The CDR3 is 14 residues long. V was cut by 5 bases and J by 6 bases, with 16 bases left in between. Germline V gene sequence: CDR1 SEHNR, CDR2 FQNEAQ (reference sequence).

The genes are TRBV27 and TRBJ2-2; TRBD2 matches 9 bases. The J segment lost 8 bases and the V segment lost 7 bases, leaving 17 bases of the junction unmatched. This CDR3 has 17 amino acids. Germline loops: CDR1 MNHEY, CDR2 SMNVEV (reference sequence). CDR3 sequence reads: CASTVSPIAGARGELFF. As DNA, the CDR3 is TGTGCCAGCACCGTATCCCCCATAGCGGGAGCCCGGGGGGAGCTGTTTTTT.

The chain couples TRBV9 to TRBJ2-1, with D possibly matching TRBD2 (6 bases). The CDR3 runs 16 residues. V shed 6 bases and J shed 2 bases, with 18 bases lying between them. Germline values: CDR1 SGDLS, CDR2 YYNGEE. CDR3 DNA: TGTGCCAGCACGCCTCTCGAACGGGGGACCTACAATGAGCAGTTCTTC. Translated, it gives CASTPLERGTYNEQFF.